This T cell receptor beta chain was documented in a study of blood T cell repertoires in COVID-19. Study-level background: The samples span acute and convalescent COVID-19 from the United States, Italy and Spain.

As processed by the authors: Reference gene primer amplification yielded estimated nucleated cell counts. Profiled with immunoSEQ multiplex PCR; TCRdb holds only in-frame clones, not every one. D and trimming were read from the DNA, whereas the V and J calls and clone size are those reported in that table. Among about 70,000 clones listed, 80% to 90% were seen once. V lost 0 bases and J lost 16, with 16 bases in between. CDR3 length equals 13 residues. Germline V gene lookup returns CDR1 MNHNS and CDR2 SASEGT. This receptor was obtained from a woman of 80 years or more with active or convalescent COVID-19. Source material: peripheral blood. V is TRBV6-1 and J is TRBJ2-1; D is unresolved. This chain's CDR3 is CASSEALKPRCFF. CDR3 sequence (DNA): TGTGCCAGCAGTGAAGCGCTAAAGCCCAGGTGCTTCTTC.